This TCR beta chain originates from a study of T cell clonality in common variable immunodeficiency. Control and CVID samples contributed equal amounts of genomic DNA. The table came from immunoSEQ multiplex PCR; TCRdb's copy has only in-frame clones and leaves some out. The record shows 55,000 or so clones for this sample, with no singletons present. This clone has at least ten counts. Its antigen remains unidentified. From the germline J gene comes the end of the CDR3, since the read stops 3 residues before it. Germline lookup yields CDR1 SGHRS and CDR2 YFSETQ. The CDR3 is 14 residues long. V gave up 5 bases and J gave up 6 bases, with 14 bases separating them. Study observations and caveats: Fewer TCRbeta clones were shared among CVID subjects than controls.

Heparinized whole blood, about 5 to 8.5 ml, came from each donor. The gene calls are TRBV5-1 and TRBJ2-2; a possible D gene is TRBD2 (6 bases). The material sequenced was peripheral blood mononuclear cells. The source of this sequence is a person aged 18 to 70 in good health. The sequenced part of the CDR3 DNA is TGCGCCAGCAGGGGGACTTTAGAAGCCGGGGAG. It translates to CASRGTLEAGE. The complete CDR3 protein is CASRGTLEAGELFF.